Listed below are T cell receptor beta chains from one sample, sequenced in a study of regulatory T cells in long-lasting Graves disease. Each CDR3 protein gets one entry after TCRdb re-called the multiplex PCR reads with MiXCR. Here the sample spans about 290,000 distinct CDR3 sequences, 22% being singletons. Sequenced here: peripheral blood mononuclear cells (PBMCs), sampled when the disease was refractory, from a patient treated with antithyroid drugs. Receptor source: a female donor with Graves disease. Both conserved end residues are trimmed from each CDR3. D genes are given only for firm matches.

CDR3 length,J gene,V gene,D gene,CDR3 protein
12,TRBJ2-5,TRBV11-2,TRBD1,ASSQGQVGETQY
13,TRBJ2-2,TRBV29-1,.,SATPRTSQTGELF
15,TRBJ2-2,TRBV29-1,TRBD2,SVAGLAGGSHTGELF
11,TRBJ2-1,TRBV19,.,ASSVGTYNEQF
13,TRBJ2-5,TRBV20-1,TRBD1,SASRDSSSSQTQY
14,TRBJ2-7,TRBV3-1,.,ASSQGPSAENYEQY
13,TRBJ1-6,TRBV27,TRBD1,ASRTGGGYNSPLH
12,TRBJ1-1,TRBV12-3/TRBV12-4,TRBD1,ASSTRDRGTEAF
13,TRBJ1-1,TRBV18,TRBD1,ASSPRQGVNTEAF
10,TRBJ2-3,TRBV20-1,.,GASSWKDTQY
12,TRBJ2-5,TRBV20-1,TRBD2,SASVAGGGETQY
13,TRBJ1-4,TRBV5-6,.,ASSLGTRGLEKLF
12,TRBJ2-7,TRBV7-9,.,ASSLENSPYEQY